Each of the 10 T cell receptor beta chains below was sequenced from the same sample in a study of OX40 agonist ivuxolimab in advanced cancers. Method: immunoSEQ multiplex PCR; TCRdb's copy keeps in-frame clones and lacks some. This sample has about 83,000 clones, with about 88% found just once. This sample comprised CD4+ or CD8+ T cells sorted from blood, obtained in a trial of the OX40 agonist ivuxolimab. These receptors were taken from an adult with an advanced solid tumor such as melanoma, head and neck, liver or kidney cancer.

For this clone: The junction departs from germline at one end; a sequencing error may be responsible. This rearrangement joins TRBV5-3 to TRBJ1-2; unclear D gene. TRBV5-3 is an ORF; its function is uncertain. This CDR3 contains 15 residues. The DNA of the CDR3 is TGTGCCAGCAGCTTGGCCGTCAAGCGCCACTATGGCTACACCTTC. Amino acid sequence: CASSLAVKRHYGYTF.

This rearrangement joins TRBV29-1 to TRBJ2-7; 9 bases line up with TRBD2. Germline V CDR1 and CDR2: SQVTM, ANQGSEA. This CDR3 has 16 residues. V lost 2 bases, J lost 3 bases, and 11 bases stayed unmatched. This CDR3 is CSVEKGQLAGRYEQYF. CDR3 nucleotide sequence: TGCAGCGTTGAAAAAGGACAACTAGCGGGCCGCTACGAGCAGTACTTC.

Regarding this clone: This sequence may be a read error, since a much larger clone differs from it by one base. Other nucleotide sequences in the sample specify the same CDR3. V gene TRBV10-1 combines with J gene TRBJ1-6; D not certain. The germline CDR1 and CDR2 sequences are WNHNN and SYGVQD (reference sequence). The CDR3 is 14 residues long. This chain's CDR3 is CASSEKRLNSPLHF. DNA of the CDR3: TGCGCCAGTAGTGAAAAACGGCTTAATTCACCCCTCCACTTT.

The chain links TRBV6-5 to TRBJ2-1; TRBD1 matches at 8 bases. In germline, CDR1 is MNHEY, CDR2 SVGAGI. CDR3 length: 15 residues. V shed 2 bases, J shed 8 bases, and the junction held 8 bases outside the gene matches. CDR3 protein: CASSYDRGFNHEQFF. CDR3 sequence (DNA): TGTGCCAGCAGTTACGACAGGGGCTTTAACCATGAGCAGTTCTTC.

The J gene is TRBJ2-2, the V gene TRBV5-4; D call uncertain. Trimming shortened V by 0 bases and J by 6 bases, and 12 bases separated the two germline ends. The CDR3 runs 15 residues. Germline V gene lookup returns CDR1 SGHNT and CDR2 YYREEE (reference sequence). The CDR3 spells CASSLGAHNAGELFF. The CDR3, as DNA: TGTGCCAGCAGCTTGGGCGCACATAATGCCGGGGAGCTGTTTTTT.

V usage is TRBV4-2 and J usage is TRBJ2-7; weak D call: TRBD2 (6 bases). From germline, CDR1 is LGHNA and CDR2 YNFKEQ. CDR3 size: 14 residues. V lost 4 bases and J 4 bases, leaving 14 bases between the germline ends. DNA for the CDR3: TGTGCCAGCAGCCTAGGCCGGGGGACTTACGAGCAGTACTTC. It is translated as CASSLGRGTYEQYF.

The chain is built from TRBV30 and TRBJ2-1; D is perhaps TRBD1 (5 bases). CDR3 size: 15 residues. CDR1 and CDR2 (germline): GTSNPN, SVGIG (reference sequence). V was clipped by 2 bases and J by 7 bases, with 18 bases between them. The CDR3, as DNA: TGTGCCTGGAGTCGCATAGGACACTTGGGGAATGAGCAGTTCTTC. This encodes CAWSRIGHLGNEQFF.

CDR3 nucleotides: TGTGCCAGCAGCTTAAGCCCAGGGGCCTATGGCTACACCTTC. Its translation is CASSLSPGAYGYTF. The chain recombines TRBV7-3 with TRBJ1-2; a possible D gene is TRBD1 (6 bases). Germline V gene data show CDR1 as SGHTA and CDR2 as FQGTGA. The CDR3 covers 14 residues. Trimming shortened V by 1 base and J by 4 bases, and 10 bases separated the two germline ends.

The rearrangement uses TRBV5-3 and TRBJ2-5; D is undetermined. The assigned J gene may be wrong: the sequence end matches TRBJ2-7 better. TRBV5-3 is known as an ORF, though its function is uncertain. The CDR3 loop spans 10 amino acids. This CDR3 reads CARSHYEQYF. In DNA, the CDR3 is TGTGCCAGGAGCCACTACGAGCAGTACTTC.

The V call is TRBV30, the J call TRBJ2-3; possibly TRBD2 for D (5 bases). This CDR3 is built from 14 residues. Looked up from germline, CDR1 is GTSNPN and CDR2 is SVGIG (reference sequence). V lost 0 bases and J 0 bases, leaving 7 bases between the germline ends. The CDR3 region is CAWSVRGSTDTQYF. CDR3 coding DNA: TGTGCCTGGAGTGTACGGGGAAGCACAGATACGCAGTATTTT.